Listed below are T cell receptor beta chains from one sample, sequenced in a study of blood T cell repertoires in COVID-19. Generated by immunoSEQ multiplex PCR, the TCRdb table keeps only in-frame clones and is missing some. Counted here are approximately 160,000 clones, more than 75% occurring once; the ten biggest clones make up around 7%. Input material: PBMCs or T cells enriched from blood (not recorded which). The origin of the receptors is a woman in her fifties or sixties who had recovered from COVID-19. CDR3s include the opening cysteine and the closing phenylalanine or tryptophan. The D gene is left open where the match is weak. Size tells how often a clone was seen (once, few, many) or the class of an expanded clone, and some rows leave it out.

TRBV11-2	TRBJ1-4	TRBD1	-	TGTGCCAGCAGCTTAGAAGGGGGCGCAGGTGAAAAACTGTTTTTT	CASSLEGGAGEKLFF
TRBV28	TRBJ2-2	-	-	TGTGCCACCACAGGACGAGAGAATGGCGGGAAGCTGTTTTTT	CATTGRENGGKLFF
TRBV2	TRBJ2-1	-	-	TGTGCCAGCAGGTCGACTAGCTACAATGAGCAGTTCTTC	CASRSTSYNEQFF
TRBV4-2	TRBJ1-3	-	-	TGTGCCAGCAGCCAAGGAGAGCCAACTGGAAACACCATATATTTT	CASSQGEPTGNTIYF
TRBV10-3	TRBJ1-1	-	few	TGTGCCATCAGTGAAGCACAGGTTGTGACTTTCACTGAAGCTTTCTTT	CAISEAQVVTFTEAFF
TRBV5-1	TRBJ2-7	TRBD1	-	TGCGCCAGCAGCTTAGACAGGGCACCGTACGAGCAGTACTTC	CASSLDRAPYEQYF
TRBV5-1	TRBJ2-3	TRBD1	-	TGCGCCAGCAGCTTTCGGGACAGAACAGATACGCAGTATTTT	CASSFRDRTDTQYF
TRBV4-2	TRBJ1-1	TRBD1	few	TGTGCCAGCAGCCAAAAGGTAGGGACAGGCGTCACTGAAGCTTTCTTT	CASSQKVGTGVTEAFF
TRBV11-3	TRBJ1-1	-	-	TGTGCCAGCAGCCTATCCCATGGCACTGAAGCTTTCTTT	CASSLSHGTEAFF
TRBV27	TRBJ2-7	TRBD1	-	TGTGCCAGCAGCCACAATGTGGGACAGGGGCGCTACGAGCAGTACTTC	CASSHNVGQGRYEQYF
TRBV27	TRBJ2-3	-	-	TGTGCCAGCAGCTCACCGGACACCCGCACAGATACGCAGTATTTT	CASSSPDTRTDTQYF
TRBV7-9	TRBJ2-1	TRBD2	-	TGTGCCAGCAGCTCACGACTAGCGGGGCAAACCTACAATGAGCAGTTCTTC	CASSSRLAGQTYNEQFF
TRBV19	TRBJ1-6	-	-	TGTGCCAGTAGTATAGGGGGAGGGGCACCTATAAATTCACCCCTCCACTTT	CASSIGGGAPINSPLHF
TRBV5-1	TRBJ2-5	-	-	TGCGCCAGCAGCTTGGCCTCCGAGACCCAGTACTTC	CASSLASETQYF
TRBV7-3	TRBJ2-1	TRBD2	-	TGTGCCAGCAGCCCCCCCGGGGGGTACAATGAGCAGTTCTTC	CASSPPGGYNEQFF
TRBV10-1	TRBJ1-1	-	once	TGCGCCAGCAGTGAGTCCCGGGGGACTGAAGCTTTCTTT	CASSESRGTEAFF
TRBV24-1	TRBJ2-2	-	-	TGTGCCACCAGTGATTTGCATTCCGCTGCAGGGGATCCCGGGGAGCTGTTTTTT	CATSDLHSAAGDPGELFF
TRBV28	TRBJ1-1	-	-	TGTGCCAGCAGTATTTACTATGAAGCTTTCTTT	CASSIYYEAFF
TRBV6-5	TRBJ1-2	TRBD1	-	TGTGCCAGCAGTTACTCGGCAGGGGGATATGGCTACACCTTC	CASSYSAGGYGYTF
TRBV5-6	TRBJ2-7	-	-	TGTGCCAGCAGCCCGCCGGGACAACTCTCAACCTACGAGCAGTACTTC	CASSPPGQLSTYEQYF
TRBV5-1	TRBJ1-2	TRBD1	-	TGCGCCAGCAGCTACGGGACAGGCGAGTCGAACTATGGCTACACCTTC	CASSYGTGESNYGYTF
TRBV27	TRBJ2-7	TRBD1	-	TGTGCCAGCAGTCGTGGGGACAGCGCCTACGAGCAGTACTTC	CASSRGDSAYEQYF
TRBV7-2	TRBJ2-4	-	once	TGTGCCAGCAGCTCTAGTACGGTGGGAGTCCGTAATCAGTACTTC	CASSSSTVGVRNQYF
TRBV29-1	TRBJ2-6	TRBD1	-	TGCAGCGTTACCGGGACAGTCTCTGGGGCCAACGTCCTGACTTTC	CSVTGTVSGANVLTF
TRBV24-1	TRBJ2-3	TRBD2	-	TGTGCCACCCAAAAGACTAGCGGGAGGCCCACAGATACGCAGTATTTT	CATQKTSGRPTDTQYF
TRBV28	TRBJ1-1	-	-	TGTGCCAGCAAAGCCGATCTTTTAGGGGCGAACACTGAAGCTTTCTTT	CASKADLLGANTEAFF
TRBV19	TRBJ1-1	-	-	TGTGCCAGTAGCCCCATCCCGGGTGGCAGAAAGAACACTGAAGCTTTCTTT	CASSPIPGGRKNTEAFF
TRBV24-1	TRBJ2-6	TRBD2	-	TGTGCCCCAAGCGGGGGACCTGGCTCTGGGGCCAACGTCCTGACTTTC	CAPSGGPGSGANVLTF
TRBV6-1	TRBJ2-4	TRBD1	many	TGTGCCAGCAGTGAGAGACAGGGGACGTCCCGATACATTCAGTACTTC	CASSERQGTSRYIQYF
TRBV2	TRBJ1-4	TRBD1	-	TGTGCCAGCAGCAGACAGGGGCCAACTAATGAAAAACTGTTTTTT	CASSRQGPTNEKLFF
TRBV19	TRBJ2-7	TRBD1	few	TGTGCCAGTAGTATAGACCGGACAGGTCTGACCTTC	CASSIDRTGLTF
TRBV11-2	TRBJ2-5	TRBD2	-	TGTGCCAGCAGCTCCCGGACTAGGTCGCAAGAGACCCAGTACTTC	CASSSRTRSQETQYF
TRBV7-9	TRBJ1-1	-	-	TGTGCCAGCAGCTTAAGCGGGAGTGTGAACACTGAAGCTTTCTTT	CASSLSGSVNTEAFF
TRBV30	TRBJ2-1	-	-	TGTGCCTGGGATAAGGGAGTCCCACCCAATGAGCAGTTCTTC	CAWDKGVPPNEQFF
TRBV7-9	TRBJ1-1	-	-	TGTGCCAGCAGCTCGCGAAGGGGAGGCGCCACTGAAGCTTTCTTT	CASSSRRGGATEAFF
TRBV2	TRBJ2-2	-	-	TGTGCCAGCAGCGCTTTAAGGGGCGGGGAGCTGTTTTTT	CASSALRGGELFF
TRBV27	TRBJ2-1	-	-	TGTGCCAGCGGACGGGGAGATGTGAACAATGAGCAGTTCTTC	CASGRGDVNNEQFF
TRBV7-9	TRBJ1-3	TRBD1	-	TGTGCCAGCAGCCAGGGACAGCGGGACACCATATATTTT	CASSQGQRDTIYF
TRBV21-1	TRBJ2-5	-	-	TGTGCCAGCAGCAAGCGCCATGTGCTGTACCAAGAGACCCAGTACTTC	CASSKRHVLYQETQYF
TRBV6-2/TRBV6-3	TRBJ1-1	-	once	TGTGCCAGCAGTTACCACAATAGGGGGAGAACTGAAGCTTTCTTT	CASSYHNRGRTEAFF
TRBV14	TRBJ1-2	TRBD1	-	TGTGCCAGCAGCCCCAATCAGGGGGACTATGGCTACACCTTC	CASSPNQGDYGYTF